These T cell receptor beta chains were read from a single sample in a study of vaccination effects on CD4 cells after COVID-19. Their antigens are not known. Clones were read by immunoSEQ multiplex PCR, and TCRdb kept only the in-frame ones, dropping some. The table has tens of thousands of clones, about 79% seen once. The sequencing used CD4+ T cells from PBMCs cultured with HCoV-OC43 spike peptides, collected before COVID-19 vaccination. The receptors come from a human donor who received a COVID-19 vaccine. CDR3s include the opening cysteine and the closing phenylalanine or tryptophan. The D gene is left open where the match is weak. Clone size appears in some rows only: once, few, many, or a class for an expanded clone.

d_gene | j_gene | v_gene | abundance | CDR3nt | CDR3aa
NA | TRBJ1-3 | TRBV6-1 | NA | TGTGCCAGCAGTGAACACACGTCCGGCTCTGGAAACACCATATATTTT | CASSEHTSGSGNTIYF
TRBD2 | TRBJ2-3 | TRBV7-7 | NA | TGTGCCAGCAGCCCGACTAGCGGGGAGAATACGCAGTATTTT | CASSPTSGENTQYF
NA | TRBJ2-1 | TRBV30 | few | TGTGCCTGGAGTGTAATCAGGGATGAGCAGTTCTTC | CAWSVIRDEQFF
NA | TRBJ1-2 | TRBV19 | NA | TGTGCCAGTAGTATGCCCAGGGCTTCTAACTATGGCTACACCTTC | CASSMPRASNYGYTF
TRBD1 | TRBJ1-2 | TRBV7-2 | NA | TGTGCCAGCAGCCTCTCTTCCGGGACAGGGGGCCTCTATGGCTACACCTTC | CASSLSSGTGGLYGYTF
NA | TRBJ2-3 | TRBV14 | NA | TGTGCCAGCAGCCAAGATGCGATGCTGAAGTCTTTGAATACGCAGTATTTT | CASSQDAMLKSLNTQYF
TRBD1 | TRBJ2-4 | TRBV27 | once | TGTGCCAGCAGTAAGGACAGGATACAAGGTCTAGCCAAAAACATTCAGTACTTC | CASSKDRIQGLAKNIQYF
NA | TRBJ1-6 | TRBV3-1/TRBV3-2 | NA | TGTGCCAGCAGCCAAGTGGGTCCACCCCTCCACTTT | CASSQVGPPLHF
NA | TRBJ1-4 | TRBV2 | few | TGTGCCAGCACTAGAAGCCCGGGAGGCTCCGAAAAACTGTTTTTT | CASTRSPGGSEKLFF
NA | TRBJ1-1 | TRBV18 | NA | TGTGCCAGCTCACCCTCGGGGGGGAACACTGAAGCTTTCTTT | CASSPSGGNTEAFF
NA | TRBJ1-1 | TRBV6-5 | NA | TGTGCCAGCAGCGCTAACGTCTGGAACACTGAAGCTTTCTTT | CASSANVWNTEAFF
TRBD1 | TRBJ2-2 | TRBV7-2 | NA | TGTGCCAGCAGCAAACTCGGGGGACAGGGTTTTGGAACCGGGGAGCTGTTTTTT | CASSKLGGQGFGTGELFF
NA | TRBJ2-5 | TRBV14 | NA | TGTGCCAGCAGCCACATACTCCAAGAGACCCAGTACTTC | CASSHILQETQYF
NA | TRBJ1-1 | TRBV18 | NA | TGTGCCAGCTCACCACTGTCAGGGTCCGACACTGAAGCTTTCTTT | CASSPLSGSDTEAFF
NA | TRBJ2-5 | TRBV7-3 | NA | TGTGCCAGCAGCTTAACGACGGAGACCCAGTACTTC | CASSLTTETQYF
TRBD1 | TRBJ1-2 | TRBV13 | NA | TGTGCCAGCAGCTTATTCTCCGGGACAGGGGGATCTCGTTATGGCTACACCTTC | CASSLFSGTGGSRYGYTF
NA | TRBJ2-5 | TRBV7-8 | once | TGTGCCAGCAGCTTAGCGTACAGGGTACAGACCCAGTACTTC | CASSLAYRVQTQYF
NA | TRBJ2-3 | TRBV19 | NA | TGTGCCAGTAGTACTGAGGGCACAGCACTGGGACATTTGGGCACAGATACGCAGTATTTT | CASSTEGTALGHLGTDTQYF
NA | TRBJ2-1 | TRBV2 | few | TGTGCCAGCAGTGATAGGCGTGCGGATGAGCAGTTCTTC | CASSDRRADEQFF
TRBD1 | TRBJ1-1 | TRBV5-1 | NA | TGCGCCAGCAGCTCTGGGACAGGGGGGTTTGAAGCTTTCTTT | CASSSGTGGFEAFF
TRBD1 | TRBJ1-4 | TRBV7-2 | NA | TGTGCCAGCAGCTTGGGACAGGGGTCTAATGAAAAACTGTTTTTT | CASSLGQGSNEKLFF
TRBD1 | TRBJ1-1 | TRBV5-5 | NA | TGTGCCAGCAGCTCCGGGACAGGGTCGGTTCCTGAAGCTTTCTTT | CASSSGTGSVPEAFF
TRBD2 | TRBJ2-5 | TRBV27 | NA | TGTGCCAGCAGGTCCTTCGGGGGGGCGGGGGAGACCCAGTACTTC | CASRSFGGAGETQYF
TRBD1 | TRBJ2-1 | TRBV19 | once | TGTGCCAGTAGACGACAGGGGCAGAATGAGCAGTTCTTC | CASRRQGQNEQFF
NA | TRBJ2-2 | TRBV6-2/TRBV6-3 | once | TGTGCCAGCAGTTACGGCTCTACCCACACCGGGGAGCTGTTTTTT | CASSYGSTHTGELFF
NA | TRBJ1-6 | TRBV6-5 | NA | TGTGCCAGCTGGACCCAACCCAGTTCACCCCTCCACTTT | CASWTQPSSPLHF
TRBD2 | TRBJ2-1 | TRBV4-2 | once | TGTGCCAGCAGCCAGATAGCGGGAGAGCAGTTCTTC | CASSQIAGEQFF
NA | TRBJ2-6 | TRBV7-6 | NA | TGTGCCAGCAGCTTAGTACCGGGTTCTGGGGCCAACGTCCTGACTTTC | CASSLVPGSGANVLTF
TRBD2 | TRBJ2-1 | TRBV9 | NA | TGTGCCAGCAGCAATAGCGGGGGGCCGTACAATGAGCAGTTCTTC | CASSNSGGPYNEQFF
NA | TRBJ2-5 | TRBV5-1 | NA | TGCGCCAGCAGCTTGTTCCCAGGGGAACAAGAGACCCAGTACTTC | CASSLFPGEQETQYF
NA | TRBJ2-1 | TRBV30 | NA | TGTGCCTGGAGTGGGCAGCCCAATGAGCAGTTCTTC | CAWSGQPNEQFF
TRBD1 | TRBJ1-2 | TRBV18 | NA | TGTGCCAGCTCATCGGGATGGACAGGGCTTAACTATGGCTACACCTTC | CASSSGWTGLNYGYTF
TRBD1 | TRBJ2-4 | TRBV29-1 | NA | TGCAGCGTTGAATCTTGGACAGGGGGACCCCGGGAAAACATTCAGTACTTC | CSVESWTGGPRENIQYF